This TCR beta chain was recorded in a study of CD8 T cells in Susac syndrome. An amount of RNA that ranged from roughly 0.45 to 1 ug was reverse transcribed with random hexamers. TCRdb analysed the immunoSEQ multiplex PCR reads with MiXCR anew, one entry per CDR3 protein. The sample includes 250,000 or so distinct CDR3 sequences, 93% of them seen just once. The ends were cut back, 0 bases at V and 4 bases at J, with 6 bases in the middle. The CDR3 spans 13 residues. Germline values: CDR1 PRHDT, CDR2 FYEKMQ (reference sequence). The sample was CD4+ T cells from PBMCs. This chain joins TRBV13 and TRBJ1-2; TRBD1 is a possible D gene (6 bases). This sequence originates from a human donor with multiple sclerosis. The DNA of the CDR3 is TGTGCCAGCAGCTTAGGGGACAGCTATGGCTACACCTTC. Its translation is CASSLGDSYGYTF.